Presented here are 21 T cell receptor beta chains from one specimen sequenced in a study of cytomegalovirus exposure and HLA in healthy donors. It was with 60 Vbeta and 13 Jbeta primers that the PCR ran. Assay used: immunoSEQ multiplex PCR; TCRdb lists only in-frame clones, some missing. Its listing shows 90,000 to 130,000 clones. What was sequenced was PBMCs. These receptors originate from a man aged 25 to 40 in good health and CMV-seronegative.

This rearrangement joins TRBV2 to TRBJ1-6; 9 positions agree with TRBD1. With 8 bases clipped from V and 7 bases from J, the junction kept 9 bases outside the gene matches. CDR3 length: 15 residues. Germline CDR1 and CDR2: SNHLY and FYNNEI. For the CDR3, the DNA is TGTGCCAGCTTTCGGGACAGGGAAGCCAATTCACCCCTCCACTTT. It specifies CASFRDREANSPLHF.

The chain has TRBV5-1 and TRBJ2-7, with D maybe TRBD1 (5 bases). V was shortened by 4 bases and J by 5 bases, with 16 bases between the two germline ends. The CDR3 runs to 14 residues. Germline CDR1 is SGHRS and CDR2 is YFSETQ. CDR3 loop: CASSLLPGQDEQYF. The CDR3 region has the DNA TGCGCCAGCAGCCTCCTACCTGGACAAGACGAGCAGTACTTC.

The rearrangement uses TRBV10-3 and TRBJ1-1; weak D call: TRBD1 (5 bases). V lost 5 bases, J lost 1 base, and 11 bases lay in between. Looked up from germline, CDR1 is ENHRY and CDR2 is SYGVKD. The CDR3 length is 14 residues. The CDR3 reads CAISPGLQNTEAFF. CDR3 nucleotides: TGTGCCATCAGTCCGGGACTCCAGAACACTGAAGCTTTCTTT.

The genes are TRBV5-1 and TRBJ2-7; D might be TRBD1 (6 bases). The CDR3 has 14 amino acids. Germline V gene sequence: CDR1 SGHRS, CDR2 YFSETQ. V lost 3 bases, J lost 2 bases, and 12 bases lay in between. This chain's CDR3 is CASSYNRDTYEQYF. The CDR3 DNA is TGCGCCAGCAGCTATAACAGGGATACCTACGAGCAGTACTTC.

The CDR3 region has the DNA TGTGCCAGCAGCTTGAGGACAACCGGTGTCCCAGATACGCAGTATTTT. Protein: CASSLRTTGVPDTQYF. The V call is TRBV5-6, the J call TRBJ2-3, with D possibly TRBD1 on 5 matching bases. Germline CDR1 SGHDT, CDR2 YYEEEE. This CDR3 is built from 16 residues. Trimming shortened V by 1 base and J by 4 bases, and 16 bases separated the two germline ends.

The chain joins TRBV6-5 to TRBJ2-2; D gene uncertain. Germline V gene data show CDR1 as MNHEY and CDR2 as SVGAGI. The CDR3 has 13 residues. The V end lost 6 bases, the J end lost 6 bases, and 11 bases lay between the germline ends. CDR3 amino acids: CASRPRRAGELFF. The CDR3 DNA follows: TGTGCCAGCAGACCCCGCCGGGCCGGGGAGCTGTTTTTT.

The genes are TRBV5-1 and TRBJ2-1, with 9 bases lining up with TRBD2. CDR1 SGHRS and CDR2 YFSETQ come from the germline V gene. Trimming took 0 bases from V and 2 from J; bases not matched to a gene: 6. CDR3 length: 17 residues. The CDR3 nucleotides read TGCGCCAGCAGCTTGGGCTCCGCTAGCGGGGCCTACAATGAGCAGTTCTTC. Its translation: CASSLGSASGAYNEQFF.

This chain uses TRBV7-9 with TRBJ1-6; TRBD1 is a possible D gene (5 bases). This CDR3 has 15 amino acids. V lost 0 bases and J lost 6, with 9 bases in between. Per germline, CDR1 SEHNR and CDR2 FQNEAQ (reference sequence). For the CDR3, the DNA is TGTGCCAGCAGCTTAGCGACAGTTGCTAATTCACCCCTCCACTTT. Translated: CASSLATVANSPLHF.

The chain combines TRBV7-8 with TRBJ1-1; 10 bases match TRBD1. The junction had 6 bases not matched to a gene; V was cut back by 3 bases and J by 5 bases. Germline V gene data show CDR1 as SGHVS and CDR2 as FQNEAQ. The length of the CDR3 is 15 residues. CDR3 region: CASSFQRTGGTEAFF. CDR3 bases: TGTGCCAGCAGCTTTCAACGGACAGGGGGAACTGAAGCTTTCTTT.

The rearrangement uses TRBV18 and TRBJ2-7; D gene uncertain. CDR3 length equals 13 residues. Germline CDR1 and CDR2: KGHSH and LQKENI. Trimming cost V 3 bases and J 0 bases, with 6 bases left between them. The CDR3, as DNA: TGTGCCAGCTCACCTCCCTCCTCCTACGAGCAGTACTTC. It yields the protein CASSPPSSYEQYF.

The V gene is TRBV2, the J gene TRBJ2-2; a weak D match, TRBD1 (6 bases). There are 15 residues in the CDR3. In germline, CDR1 is SNHLY, CDR2 FYNNEI. Trimming took 2 bases from V and 0 from J, leaving 7 bases between them. The CDR3 here is CASSERTANTGELFF. In nucleotides, the CDR3 is TGTGCCAGCAGTGAAAGGACAGCGAACACCGGGGAGCTGTTTTTT.

The chain is built from TRBV29-1 and TRBJ2-7; D might be TRBD1 (6 bases). CDR3 length equals 15 residues. From germline, CDR1 is SQVTM and CDR2 ANQGSEA. V shed 8 bases and J shed 1 base, with 21 bases lying between them. In DNA, the CDR3 is TGCAGCCCGATCAAGCCGACGGGACATTCCTACGAGCAGTACTTC. Amino acids: CSPIKPTGHSYEQYF.

In nucleotides, the CDR3 is TGTGCCAGCAGCGTCCTACAGGGGATTAATGGCTACACCTTC. Its protein product is CASSVLQGINGYTF. The chain recombines TRBV7-2 with TRBJ1-2; the match to TRBD1 covers 7 bases. This CDR3 contains 14 residues. The V gene's germline CDR1 is SGHTA and CDR2 FQGNSA. V was pared by 5 bases and J by 6 bases, with 9 bases of the junction left unmatched.

As to this clone: This sample also contains other DNA sequences that code for the same CDR3. V is TRBV6-5 and J is TRBJ1-6; TRBD1 agrees at 7 bases. Losses at the gene ends were 9 bases for V and 7 bases for J; bases not matched to a gene: 3. CDR1 is MNHEY, CDR2 SVGAGI, per germline. The CDR3 sequence is 12 residues long. The CDR3, as DNA: TGTGCCAGTTTGACAGGGAATTCACCCCTCCACTTT. Its translation is CASLTGNSPLHF.

The chain joins TRBV19 to TRBJ2-7; D perhaps matches TRBD1 (6 bases). The CDR3 spans 15 residues. CDR1 and CDR2 from the germline V gene are LNHDA and SQIVND (reference sequence). Trimming pared 6 bases from V and 2 bases from J, leaving 17 bases between. The CDR3: CASSSPLDSTYEQYF. In nucleotides, the CDR3 is TGTGCCAGTAGCTCACCCCTGGACAGTACCTACGAGCAGTACTTC.

The chain joins TRBV19 to TRBJ1-2, with D possibly being TRBD1 (6 bases). The V and J ends lost 7 bases and 9 bases respectively, with 21 bases between them. The CDR3 covers 14 residues. Per the germline V gene, CDR1 is LNHDA and CDR2 is SQIVND (reference sequence). As DNA, the CDR3 is TGTGCCAGTAAGAATGGGACAAAGGTTTTGAGCTACACCTTC. It is translated as CASKNGTKVLSYTF.

The rearrangement joins TRBV2 to TRBJ2-7, with 10 bases identical to TRBD2. This CDR3 has 12 amino acids. Germline trimming cut 5 bases from V and 12 bases from J; bases unmatched to any gene: 7. Germline-derived CDR1 and CDR2 are SNHLY and FYNNEI. CDR3 loop: CASSRTSGVGYF. The CDR3 nucleotides read TGTGCCAGCAGTCGAACTAGCGGGGTGGGGTACTTC.

J is TRBJ1-6 and V is TRBV7-2; 8 bases are shared with TRBD1. Germline V gene data show CDR1 as SGHTA and CDR2 as FQGNSA. Losses at the gene ends were 2 bases for V and 9 bases for J; bases not matched to a gene: 6. This CDR3 comprises 15 residues. The CDR3 nucleotides read TGTGCCAGCAGCTTACAGGGGGCGGTCGGTTCACCCCTCCACTTT. Translated: CASSLQGAVGSPLHF.

V gene TRBV7-8 combines with J gene TRBJ2-2, with a tentative D call TRBD1 (5 bases). The germline V gene encodes CDR1 SGHVS and CDR2 FQNEAQ. This CDR3 is 18 amino acids long. With 3 bases removed from V and 5 bases from J, the gap between germline ends came to 22 bases. For the CDR3, the DNA is TGTGCCAGCAGCTTCAGAGCCCAGGGCCAGTTGGGGACCGGGGAGCTGTTTTTT. This translates into CASSFRAQGQLGTGELFF.

J is TRBJ2-7 and V is TRBV11-3, with a weak D call TRBD2 (5 bases). The CDR3 extends over 13 amino acids. V was cut by 3 bases and J by 3 bases, with 9 bases left in between. Germline V CDR1 and CDR2: SGHNT, YENEEA. CDR3 sequence: CASSLGVGYEQYF. The DNA for the CDR3 is TGTGCCAGCAGCTTGGGAGTCGGCTACGAGCAGTACTTC.

The rearrangement uses TRBV13 and TRBJ2-7, with 8 bases identical to TRBD1. Germline V gives CDR1 PRHDT, CDR2 FYEKMQ (reference sequence). J lost 6 bases, V lost 5 bases, and 12 bases had no gene match. This CDR3 has 15 amino acids. The DNA of the CDR3 is TGTGCCAGCAGCCCTTACCGGGACAGGACCACCGAGCAGTACTTC. This encodes CASSPYRDRTTEQYF.